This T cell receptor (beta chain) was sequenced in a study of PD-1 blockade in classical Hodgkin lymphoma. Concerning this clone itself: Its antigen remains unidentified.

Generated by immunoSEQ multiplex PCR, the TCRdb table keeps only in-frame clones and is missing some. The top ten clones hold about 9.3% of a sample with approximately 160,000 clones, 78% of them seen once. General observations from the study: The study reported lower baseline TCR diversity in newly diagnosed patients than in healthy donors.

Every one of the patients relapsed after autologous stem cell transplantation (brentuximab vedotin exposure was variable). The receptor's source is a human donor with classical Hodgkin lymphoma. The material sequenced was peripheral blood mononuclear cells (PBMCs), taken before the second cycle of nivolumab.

This chain's CDR3 is CASSQVFTASPYSYEQYF. In DNA form, the CDR3 reads TGCGCCAGCAGCCAAGTATTCACGGCGAGTCCCTATTCCTACGAGCAGTACTTC. This chain uses TRBV4-1 with TRBJ2-7; D call uncertain. The germline gives CDR1 MGHRA, CDR2 YSYEKL. CDR3 length: 18 residues. V was pared by 1 base and J by 1 base, with 20 bases between.